The 28 T cell receptor beta chains below all came from one sample that was sequenced in a study of control samples from healthy donors and cancer patients. Method: immunoSEQ multiplex PCR; TCRdb's copy keeps in-frame clones and lacks some. This table has 160,000 or so clones, around 94% appearing once. The sequenced sample consisted of PBMCs. These TCRs come from a man in his fifties or sixties with colorectal cancer.

This chain joins TRBV5-1 and TRBJ2-2, with D perhaps TRBD2 (6 bases). The V end lost 5 bases, the J end lost 0 bases, and 14 bases lay between the germline ends. This CDR3 has 16 amino acids. Germline CDR1 reads SGHRS; CDR2 reads YFSETQ. This chain's CDR3 is CASSRWGDANTGELFF. For the CDR3, the DNA is TGCGCCAGCAGTCGATGGGGGGACGCGAACACCGGGGAGCTGTTTTTT.

CDR3 residues: CASSRQQGYSPLHF. The CDR3 DNA sequence: TGTGCCAGCAGCCGTCAACAGGGTTACTCACCCCTCCACTTT. The chain uses TRBV6-5 and TRBJ1-6; possible D gene TRBD1, 6 bases. Looked up from germline, CDR1 is MNHEY and CDR2 is SVGAGI. V lost 6 bases, J lost 10 bases, and 16 bases lay in between. CDR3 length: 14 residues.

The chain carries TRBV19 and TRBJ1-2, with 8 bases that match TRBD1. The CDR3 consists of 14 residues. The V and J ends lost 6 bases and 2 bases, in that order; junction bases with no gene match: 5. Germline V gene sequence: CDR1 LNHDA, CDR2 SQIVND (reference sequence). DNA of the CDR3: TGTGCCAGTAGCCGGGACAGGACGAACTATGGCTACACCTTC. It codes for CASSRDRTNYGYTF.

The chain links TRBV30 to TRBJ2-7; D call uncertain. Deletions cut 2 bases from V and 5 bases from J, with 7 bases between. The CDR3 runs 11 residues. Germline CDR1 and CDR2: GTSNPN and SVGIG (reference sequence). CDR3 DNA: TGTGCCTGGAGTCAAATCCACGAGCAGTACTTC. Translating it yields CAWSQIHEQYF.

This chain uses TRBV5-1 with TRBJ2-7; TRBD1 agrees at 8 bases. The CDR3 totals 16 residues. From germline, CDR1 is SGHRS and CDR2 YFSETQ. V lost 0 bases, J lost 2 bases, and 7 bases stayed unmatched. The CDR3 DNA follows: TGCGCCAGCAGCTTGGGCCAGGGGGCGAGGACCTACGAGCAGTACTTC. It is translated as CASSLGQGARTYEQYF.

V usage is TRBV29-1 and J usage is TRBJ2-3, with D possibly TRBD2 on 5 matching bases. This CDR3 is 13 amino acids long. Germline loops: CDR1 SQVTM, CDR2 ANQGSEA. V lost 3 bases and J lost 2, with 9 bases in between. CDR3 nucleotide sequence: TGCAGCGTTGATTCCCGGGACACAGATACGCAGTATTTT. Translation: CSVDSRDTDTQYF.

J is TRBJ2-1 and V is TRBV5-6; 7 nucleotides agree with TRBD2. In germline, CDR1 is SGHDT, CDR2 YYEEEE. This CDR3 has 17 residues. Trimming at V came to 4 bases and at J to 0 bases, leaving 10 bases not matched to a gene. Here the CDR3 reads CASSPAGAGSSYNEQFF. Here the CDR3 DNA reads TGTGCCAGCAGCCCGGCGGGAGCGGGGAGCTCCTACAATGAGCAGTTCTTC.

The rearrangement joins TRBV3-1 (or the pseudogene TRBV3-2) to TRBJ2-6; no firm D call. CDR1 LGHDT and CDR2 YNNKEL come from the germline V gene (reference sequence). Trimming took 0 bases from V and 2 from J, leaving 5 bases between them. CDR3 size: 15 residues. This chain's CDR3 is CASSQELTGANVLTF. In DNA form, the CDR3 reads TGTGCCAGCAGCCAAGAACTAACTGGGGCCAACGTCCTGACTTTC.

This chain links TRBV3-1 (or the pseudogene TRBV3-2) with TRBJ1-2; TRBD1 aligns across 9 bases. Germline CDR1 LGHDT, CDR2 YNNKEL (reference sequence). The CDR3 extends over 12 amino acids. V was clipped by 5 bases and J by 5 bases; unmatched bases: 0. In DNA, the CDR3 is TGTGCCAGCAGCGGACAGGGGTATGGCTACACCTTC. Translated, it gives CASSGQGYGYTF.

This clone has just one count. The rearrangement links TRBV7-2 to TRBJ2-1, with D possibly TRBD2 on 5 matching bases. Trimming cost V 4 bases and J 0 bases, with 10 bases left between them. The CDR3 extends over 15 amino acids. From germline, CDR1 is SGHTA and CDR2 FQGNSA. The CDR3 here is CASSSKRSSYNEQFF. The CDR3, as DNA: TGTGCCAGCAGCTCTAAGCGGAGCTCCTACAATGAGCAGTTCTTC.

V gene TRBV3-1 (or the pseudogene TRBV3-2) combines with J gene TRBJ2-7; a weak D match, TRBD2 (7 bases). This CDR3 has 15 residues. The germline V gene encodes CDR1 LGHDT and CDR2 YNNKEL (reference sequence). The V and J ends lost 3 bases and 0 bases respectively, with 12 bases between them. CDR3 nucleotides: TGTGCCAGCAGCCAGGGGGGGCTTAACTCCTACGAGCAGTACTTC. The encoded protein is CASSQGGLNSYEQYF.

In its sample, this clone was seen once. This sequence joins TRBV12-2 and TRBJ1-1. TRBV12-2 is an annotated pseudogene. The CDR3 loop spans 13 amino acids. The CDR3 DNA reads TGTGCAAGTCGCTTTGGGGGTGACACTGAAGCTTTCTTT. It is translated as CASRFGGDTEAFF.

The chain is built from TRBV19 and TRBJ2-7; D might be TRBD1 (5 bases). Trimming shortened V by 6 bases and J by 0 bases, and 9 bases separated the two germline ends. Germline CDR1 LNHDA, CDR2 SQIVND (reference sequence). The CDR3 runs to 13 residues. CDR3: CASSLTVSYEQYF. The DNA of the CDR3 is TGTGCCAGTAGCTTGACAGTCTCCTACGAGCAGTACTTC.

The genes are TRBV15 and TRBJ1-2; 8 nucleotides align to TRBD1. J was trimmed by 3 bases and V by 5 bases; bases with no gene match: 2. This CDR3 region has 13 residues. The germline V gene encodes CDR1 LNHNV and CDR2 YYDKDF (reference sequence). The CDR3 nucleotides read TGTGCCACCAGCCCGACAGGGGACTATGGCTACACCTTC. This encodes CATSPTGDYGYTF.

The chain carries TRBV6-5 and TRBJ1-6, with D tentatively TRBD1 (5 bases). This CDR3 is built from 14 residues. Germline values: CDR1 MNHEY, CDR2 SVGAGI. V was trimmed by 2 bases and J by 9 bases, leaving 11 bases between them. The CDR3 here is CASSYRGGRSPLHF. The CDR3 DNA follows: TGTGCCAGCAGTTACCGGGGGGGTCGTTCACCCCTCCACTTT.

The rearrangement links TRBV27 to TRBJ1-2; D may be TRBD1 (5 bases). The CDR3 is made up of 15 amino acids. Trimming pared 5 bases from V and 0 bases from J, leaving 13 bases between. CDR1 and CDR2 from the germline V gene are MNHEY and SMNVEV (reference sequence). The CDR3 spells CASSPRQTTNYGYTF. The CDR3 bases are TGTGCCAGCAGTCCACGACAGACGACTAACTATGGCTACACCTTC.

The genes are TRBV7-9 and TRBJ2-5; 8 bases are shared with TRBD1. CDR1 and CDR2 from the germline V gene are SEHNR and FQNEAQ (reference sequence). V gave up 6 bases and J gave up 1 base; unmatched junction bases: 7. The CDR3 has 15 residues. In nucleotides, the CDR3 is TGTGCCAGCAGTCGATTGCAGGGGGCCCAAGAGACCCAGTACTTC. Protein: CASSRLQGAQETQYF.

The V call is TRBV6-2 or TRBV6-3, the J call TRBJ2-2; the match to TRBD1 covers 7 bases. Per the germline V gene, CDR1 is MNHEY and CDR2 is SVGEGT. V gave up 8 bases and J gave up 7 bases; unmatched junction bases: 10. The CDR3 runs to 14 residues. This CDR3 is CASGQTGKGGELFF. In DNA form, the CDR3 reads TGTGCCAGCGGCCAGACAGGGAAGGGCGGGGAGCTGTTTTTT.

The chain has TRBV10-2 and TRBJ1-5; D possibly corresponds to TRBD1 (6 bases). The CDR3 has 15 residues. Trimming left V 3 bases short and J 4 bases short, with 13 bases between. Germline V gene sequence: CDR1 WSHSY, CDR2 SAAADI. CDR3 in amino acids: CASSETNRENQPQHF. CDR3 in DNA: TGCGCCAGCAGTGAAACTAACAGGGAGAATCAGCCCCAGCATTTT.

J is TRBJ2-3 and V is TRBV29-1; the match to TRBD2 covers 9 bases. Germline V gene sequence: CDR1 SQVTM, CDR2 ANQGSEA. V lost 5 bases, J lost 2 bases, and 2 bases stayed unmatched. The CDR3 runs 13 residues. The chain's CDR3 is CSVQRGDTDTQYF. As DNA, the CDR3 is TGCAGCGTTCAGCGGGGGGACACAGATACGCAGTATTTT.

The chain is built from TRBV6-6 and TRBJ1-1; tentatively, D is TRBD1 (5 bases). CDR3 length equals 14 residues. With 2 bases removed from V and 4 bases from J, the gap between germline ends came to 11 bases. From germline, CDR1 is MNHNY and CDR2 SVGAGI (reference sequence). CDR3 coding DNA: TGTGCCAGCAGTTACAGTATGGGGGGCACTGAAGCTTTCTTT. As protein: CASSYSMGGTEAFF.

The chain employs TRBV3-1 (or the pseudogene TRBV3-2) and TRBJ2-5; 7 nucleotides align to TRBD2. The CDR3 has 15 amino acids. With V trimmed by 1 base and J by 5 bases, 7 bases remained unmatched. The germline CDR1 and CDR2 sequences are LGHDT and YNNKEL (reference sequence). CDR3 coding DNA: TGTGCCAGCAGCCAAGGTACTAGCGAAGGGGAGACCCAGTACTTC. It codes for CASSQGTSEGETQYF.

The J gene is TRBJ2-2, the V gene TRBV4-2; TRBD2 matches at 8 bases. The length of the CDR3 is 19 residues. J gave up 4 bases and V 3 bases, and 16 bases lay outside the gene matches. Germline assignment: CDR1 LGHNA and CDR2 YNFKEQ. The DNA of the CDR3 is TGTGCCAGCAGCCAGGACTTCGATAGCGGGACGAGTGGCACCGGGGAGCTGTTTTTT. It is translated as CASSQDFDSGTSGTGELFF.

The J gene is TRBJ2-5, the V gene TRBV3-1 (or the pseudogene TRBV3-2), with 8 bases fitting TRBD2. Germline V gene lookup returns CDR1 LGHDT and CDR2 YNNKEL (reference sequence). After removal of 4 bases from V and 5 bases from J, the junction contained 12 bases not matched to a gene. The CDR3 is 16 amino acids. The CDR3 nucleotides read TGTGCCAGCAGCCCAGGAGGCGGGGGGTTAGGGGAGACCCAGTACTTC. This codes for CASSPGGGGLGETQYF.

The CDR3 loop reads CAGPGTGVNEQFF. CDR3 nucleotides: TGTGCCGGCCCCGGGACAGGGGTAAATGAGCAGTTCTTC. The V gene is TRBV5-8, the J gene TRBJ2-1, with 10 positions matching TRBD1. Germline CDR1 reads SGHTS; CDR2 reads YDEGEE. The CDR3 is 13 amino acids. Germline trimming cut 10 bases from V and 7 bases from J; bases unmatched to any gene: 8.

In this sample, this clone turned up once. The chain links TRBV10-3 to TRBJ1-1; 9 positions agree with TRBD1. V dropped 7 bases and J dropped 7; count of bases not matched to a gene: 4. Germline assignment: CDR1 ENHRY and CDR2 SYGVKD. CDR3 length: 12 amino acids. The CDR3 DNA follows: TGTGCCATCACCCCGACAGGGGGTGAAGCTTTCTTT. Encoded protein: CAITPTGGEAFF.

V gene TRBV7-9 combines with J gene TRBJ2-3; D is unclear. The CDR3 has 16 residues. The germline gives CDR1 SEHNR, CDR2 FQNEAQ (reference sequence). Trimming cost V 3 bases and J 0 bases, with 13 bases left between them. CDR3 in amino acids: CASSLNTLFSTDTQYF. DNA of the CDR3: TGTGCCAGCAGCTTGAATACTCTCTTTAGCACAGATACGCAGTATTTT.

The chain carries TRBV3-1 (or the pseudogene TRBV3-2) and TRBJ1-3, with TRBD1 as a possible D gene (6 bases). The CDR3 contains 14 residues. Trimming pared 6 bases from V and 6 bases from J, leaving 15 bases between. The germline gives CDR1 LGHDT, CDR2 YNNKEL (reference sequence). CDR3 amino acids: CASRQTGLENTIYF. DNA for the CDR3: TGTGCCAGCAGACAAACAGGGTTAGAAAACACCATATATTTT.